The subject of this entry is one T cell receptor (beta chain). The data were obtained in a study of T cells expressing NK-cell markers. Overall study: CD3+CD56+NKG2C+, CD3+CD56+NKG2C- and CD3+CD56-NKG2C+ T cells, once sorted, supplied the TCR beta repertoires.

The authors generated TCR beta cDNA through 5'RACE template switching with UMIs. TCRdb reworked the 5' RACE reads into one entry per CDR3 protein, no DNA. The ten top clones account for roughly 5.2%, within a sample of roughly 350,000 distinct CDR3 sequences. Germline CDR1 is SGDLS and CDR2 is YYNGEE. CDR3 length: 15 amino acids. V usage is TRBV9 and J usage is TRBJ1-3. The sequencing input was blood T cells: a sorted CD56 or NKG2C T cell subset, CD4+ or CD8+ T cells, or bulk PBMC T cells (not recorded which). The TCR originated in a man between 18 and 69 years old in good health. Here the CDR3 reads CASQATGGFGNTIYF.